This is a list of T cell receptor beta chains from one sample in a study of cytomegalovirus exposure and HLA in healthy donors. Only in-frame clones appear in the TCRdb table, and some are missing; sequencing was by immunoSEQ multiplex PCR. The data show around 120,000 clones, 60% to 85% seen once. Sequenced: PBMCs. All receptors come from a woman in her thirties or forties in good health and CMV-seropositive. CDR3s include the opening cysteine and the closing phenylalanine or tryptophan. The D gene is left open where the match is weak. Size is stated for part of the rows, as once, few or many counts, or as a class when the clone is expanded.

j_call: TRBJ2-7; d_call: -; clone_size: -; v_call: TRBV5-6; cdr3_nt: TGTGCCAGCAGCTTGGGACAGGCTCGGACCTACGAGCAGTACTTC; cdr3_aa: CASSLGQARTYEQYF
j_call: TRBJ2-3; d_call: -; clone_size: -; v_call: TRBV6-1; cdr3_nt: TGTGCCAGGATCCCGGGGGATACGCAGTATTTT; cdr3_aa: CARIPGDTQYF
j_call: TRBJ2-1; d_call: -; clone_size: -; v_call: TRBV19; cdr3_nt: TGTGCCAGTAGTATGATGGGAGTTGGTTACAATGAGCAGTTCTTC; cdr3_aa: CASSMMGVGYNEQFF
j_call: TRBJ1-5; d_call: TRBD1; clone_size: -; v_call: TRBV7-9; cdr3_nt: TGTGCCAGCAGCCTATCGACAGGGTTAAATCAGCCCCAGCATTTT; cdr3_aa: CASSLSTGLNQPQHF
j_call: TRBJ2-2; d_call: TRBD1; clone_size: -; v_call: TRBV4-1; cdr3_nt: TGCGCCAGCAGCCTAATGACAGGGGCCGGGGCCGGGGAGCTGTTTTTT; cdr3_aa: CASSLMTGAGAGELFF
j_call: TRBJ2-7; d_call: -; clone_size: -; v_call: TRBV6-4; cdr3_nt: TGTGCCAGCATGGGGGGTCTGTTGCGGGGGCATTCCTCTCACGAGCAGTACTTC; cdr3_aa: CASMGGLLRGHSSHEQYF
j_call: TRBJ1-1; d_call: -; clone_size: -; v_call: TRBV5-1; cdr3_nt: TGCGCCAGCAGCACCGGACAAGGCGCTGAAGCTTTCTTT; cdr3_aa: CASSTGQGAEAFF
j_call: TRBJ2-4; d_call: -; clone_size: -; v_call: TRBV15; cdr3_nt: TGTGCCACCAGCAGAGGTGGGGCCGGAAACATTCAGTACTTC; cdr3_aa: CATSRGGAGNIQYF
j_call: TRBJ2-3; d_call: TRBD2; clone_size: -; v_call: TRBV5-1; cdr3_nt: TGCGCCACCAGGACTAGCGGAAGCACAGATACGCAGTATTTT; cdr3_aa: CATRTSGSTDTQYF
j_call: TRBJ1-1; d_call: TRBD1; clone_size: few; v_call: TRBV10-1; cdr3_nt: TGCGCCAGCAGCCGGACAGGTTTGAACACTGAAGCTTTCTTT; cdr3_aa: CASSRTGLNTEAFF
j_call: TRBJ1-5; d_call: -; clone_size: -; v_call: TRBV5-1; cdr3_nt: TGCGCCAGCAGCAACCAACCCCAGGGTGATCAGCCCCAGCATTTT; cdr3_aa: CASSNQPQGDQPQHF
j_call: TRBJ2-5; d_call: TRBD2; clone_size: -; v_call: TRBV9; cdr3_nt: TGTGCCAGCAGCGTAAGTTCGGGGGGGGTCGGAGAGACCCAGTACTTC; cdr3_aa: CASSVSSGGVGETQYF
j_call: TRBJ2-1; d_call: -; clone_size: -; v_call: TRBV5-1; cdr3_nt: TGCGCCAGCAGCTTGCGGGGAGTCGCCTACAATGAGCAGTTCTTC; cdr3_aa: CASSLRGVAYNEQFF
j_call: TRBJ2-2; d_call: TRBD2; clone_size: -; v_call: TRBV29-1; cdr3_nt: TGCAGCGTTCTGGGACTAGCGGGAGCCGGGGAGCTGTTTTTT; cdr3_aa: CSVLGLAGAGELFF
j_call: TRBJ1-1; d_call: -; clone_size: -; v_call: TRBV4-1; cdr3_nt: TGCGCCAGCAGCCAAGAAAGAACAGGGTGGGACACTGAAGCTTTCTTT; cdr3_aa: CASSQERTGWDTEAFF
j_call: TRBJ2-2; d_call: -; clone_size: -; v_call: TRBV18; cdr3_nt: TGTGCCAGCGAGCGACTAGAAAACACCGGGGAGCTGTTTTTT; cdr3_aa: CASERLENTGELFF
j_call: TRBJ2-5; d_call: TRBD1; clone_size: -; v_call: TRBV5-6; cdr3_nt: TGTGCCAGCAGCTTGGGGACAGGGGGATGGGAGACCCAGTACTTC; cdr3_aa: CASSLGTGGWETQYF
j_call: TRBJ2-1; d_call: TRBD1; clone_size: once; v_call: TRBV7-9; cdr3_nt: TGTGCCAGCAGCTTAGGGACAGGGTCCCACAATGAGCAGTTCTTC; cdr3_aa: CASSLGTGSHNEQFF
j_call: TRBJ2-7; d_call: TRBD1; clone_size: -; v_call: TRBV5-1; cdr3_nt: TGCGCCAGCAGCTTGGAAGACAGGGTAATTTACGAGCAGTACTTC; cdr3_aa: CASSLEDRVIYEQYF
j_call: TRBJ1-3; d_call: TRBD1; clone_size: -; v_call: TRBV15; cdr3_nt: TGTGCCACCAGCAGAGATTACCCCCGACAGGGTCTCTCTGGAAACACCATATATTTT; cdr3_aa: CATSRDYPRQGLSGNTIYF
j_call: TRBJ2-7; d_call: TRBD1; clone_size: -; v_call: TRBV7-2; cdr3_nt: TGTGCCAGCAGCTTATTCGCGGGACAGGGGGCCTACGAGCAGTACTTC; cdr3_aa: CASSLFAGQGAYEQYF
j_call: TRBJ2-7; d_call: TRBD2; clone_size: -; v_call: TRBV6-5; cdr3_nt: TGTGCCAGCAGTTACGGGCTAGCGGGGGTCAACGAGCAGTACTTC; cdr3_aa: CASSYGLAGVNEQYF
j_call: TRBJ2-7; d_call: -; clone_size: few; v_call: TRBV5-1; cdr3_nt: TGCGCCAGCAGCTTGGAGGGGAACTACGAGCAGTACTTC; cdr3_aa: CASSLEGNYEQYF
j_call: TRBJ2-5; d_call: TRBD2; clone_size: -; v_call: TRBV29-1; cdr3_nt: TGCAGCGTTTTTAGCGGGGAAGAGACCCAGTACTTC; cdr3_aa: CSVFSGEETQYF
j_call: TRBJ2-3; d_call: -; clone_size: -; v_call: TRBV4-2; cdr3_nt: TGTGCCAGCAGCCAAGTCCCGACTGGCGGTAGCACAGATACGCAGTATTTT; cdr3_aa: CASSQVPTGGSTDTQYF
j_call: TRBJ1-5; d_call: TRBD1; clone_size: -; v_call: TRBV6-1; cdr3_nt: TGTGCCAAGGACAGGGGTGGCAATCAGCCCCAGCATTTT; cdr3_aa: CAKDRGGNQPQHF
j_call: TRBJ2-7; d_call: TRBD2; clone_size: -; v_call: TRBV7-9; cdr3_nt: TGTGCCAGCAGCTTCGATGAGCTAGCGGGAGTTGAGCAGTACTTC; cdr3_aa: CASSFDELAGVEQYF
j_call: TRBJ1-2; d_call: -; clone_size: -; v_call: TRBV18; cdr3_nt: TGTGCCAGCTCACCCCTCGTGACAGAAATGAATGGCTACACCTTC; cdr3_aa: CASSPLVTEMNGYTF
j_call: TRBJ2-6; d_call: TRBD1; clone_size: few; v_call: TRBV5-4; cdr3_nt: TGTGCCAGCAGCCGCACCGGGACAGGGTCCTCTGGGGCCAACGTCCTGACTTTC; cdr3_aa: CASSRTGTGSSGANVLTF
j_call: TRBJ1-1; d_call: TRBD1; clone_size: -; v_call: TRBV18; cdr3_nt: TGTGCCAGCTCACCAGGGCAGGGGGCGGGATCCGTCGGGACTGAAGCTTTCTTT; cdr3_aa: CASSPGQGAGSVGTEAFF
j_call: TRBJ1-3; d_call: -; clone_size: -; v_call: TRBV6-5; cdr3_nt: TGTGCCAGCAGTTACTCGAGACTGCTCTCTGGAAACACCATATATTTT; cdr3_aa: CASSYSRLLSGNTIYF
j_call: TRBJ2-1; d_call: TRBD2; clone_size: -; v_call: TRBV11-2; cdr3_nt: TGTGCCAGCAGCCAACTAGCGGGAGTTTTGTATGAGCAGTTCTTC; cdr3_aa: CASSQLAGVLYEQFF
j_call: TRBJ1-5; d_call: -; clone_size: -; v_call: TRBV19; cdr3_nt: TGTGCCAGTCGAGGGGAGGGGAATCAGCCCCAGCATTTT; cdr3_aa: CASRGEGNQPQHF
j_call: TRBJ2-7; d_call: -; clone_size: -; v_call: TRBV30; cdr3_nt: TGTGCCTGGAAAGGGGTGGCTTACGAGCAGTACTTC; cdr3_aa: CAWKGVAYEQYF
j_call: TRBJ2-5; d_call: -; clone_size: -; v_call: TRBV7-2; cdr3_nt: TGTGCCAGCAGCTTCACGGGAGTAGAGACCCAGTACTTC; cdr3_aa: CASSFTGVETQYF
j_call: TRBJ1-2; d_call: -; clone_size: -; v_call: TRBV7-2; cdr3_nt: TGTGCCAGCAGCTTAGAGAACGGAGACTATGGCTACACCTTC; cdr3_aa: CASSLENGDYGYTF
j_call: TRBJ2-7; d_call: -; clone_size: -; v_call: TRBV12-5; cdr3_nt: TGTGCTAGTGGTTTCATCCTGGAGGATAGAACAGGGACCGAGCAGTACTTC; cdr3_aa: CASGFILEDRTGTEQYF
j_call: TRBJ2-7; d_call: -; clone_size: -; v_call: TRBV7-9; cdr3_nt: TGTGCCAGCGCCGAGGGCAGTAGCGGATCCTACGAGCAGTACTTC; cdr3_aa: CASAEGSSGSYEQYF
j_call: TRBJ2-1; d_call: TRBD2; clone_size: -; v_call: TRBV6-1; cdr3_nt: TGTGCCAGTTCGGGGGGGTTAAGCTCCTACAATGAGCAGTTCTTC; cdr3_aa: CASSGGLSSYNEQFF
j_call: TRBJ2-5; d_call: TRBD1; clone_size: -; v_call: TRBV7-2; cdr3_nt: TGTGCCAGCAGGGAGGGACAGGGTTATGGGGAGACCCAGTACTTC; cdr3_aa: CASREGQGYGETQYF
j_call: TRBJ2-3; d_call: -; clone_size: -; v_call: TRBV4-1; cdr3_nt: TGCGCCAGCAGCCAAGTAGGAGCTTTAGATACGCAGTATTTT; cdr3_aa: CASSQVGALDTQYF
j_call: TRBJ1-2; d_call: TRBD1; clone_size: -; v_call: TRBV7-8; cdr3_nt: TGTGCCAGCAGCTTAGAGGGACAGAGCTATGGCTACACCTTC; cdr3_aa: CASSLEGQSYGYTF
j_call: TRBJ1-3; d_call: TRBD1; clone_size: few; v_call: TRBV13; cdr3_nt: TGTGCCAGCAGCTTATACCGGACAGGAGAAAACACCATATATTTT; cdr3_aa: CASSLYRTGENTIYF
j_call: TRBJ1-2; d_call: -; clone_size: -; v_call: TRBV5-8; cdr3_nt: TGTGCCAGCAGCTTGCAATTCGGTCGGAGTCGGGTATTATATGGCTACACCTTC; cdr3_aa: CASSLQFGRSRVLYGYTF
j_call: TRBJ2-3; d_call: TRBD1; clone_size: -; v_call: TRBV29-1; cdr3_nt: TGCAGCGTTGTCGCCGGGACAGGGGGGTCAGGTTTATCAGATACGCAGTATTTT; cdr3_aa: CSVVAGTGGSGLSDTQYF
j_call: TRBJ1-1; d_call: TRBD1; clone_size: few; v_call: TRBV25-1; cdr3_nt: TGTGCCAGCAGTGAAAATCAGGGGGTGATCACTGAAGCTTTCTTT; cdr3_aa: CASSENQGVITEAFF
j_call: TRBJ2-3; d_call: -; clone_size: -; v_call: TRBV4-2; cdr3_nt: TGTGCCAGCAGCCACCTTATGCGGGGTGTGACGGGAGATACGCAGTATTTT; cdr3_aa: CASSHLMRGVTGDTQYF
j_call: TRBJ1-1; d_call: TRBD1; clone_size: few; v_call: TRBV6-1; cdr3_nt: TGTGCCAGCAGTGAAGCCCGGGACAGGGGAACTGAAGCTTTCTTT; cdr3_aa: CASSEARDRGTEAFF
j_call: TRBJ2-1; d_call: TRBD2; clone_size: -; v_call: TRBV4-1; cdr3_nt: TGCGCCAGCAGCCTGGGACTAGCGGACAATGAGCAGTTCTTC; cdr3_aa: CASSLGLADNEQFF
j_call: TRBJ2-3; d_call: TRBD2; clone_size: -; v_call: TRBV9; cdr3_nt: TGTGCCAGCAGCCCGGGTGGGGGGGGAGAAACGCAGTATTTT; cdr3_aa: CASSPGGGGETQYF
j_call: TRBJ1-2; d_call: -; clone_size: -; v_call: TRBV5-6; cdr3_nt: TGTGCCAGCAGCTTGGCGCGAAACTATGGCTACACCTTC; cdr3_aa: CASSLARNYGYTF
j_call: TRBJ1-1; d_call: -; clone_size: -; v_call: TRBV11-2; cdr3_nt: TGTGCCAGCAGCTCCAGTCGGGGGGCAAACACTGAAGCTTTCTTT; cdr3_aa: CASSSSRGANTEAFF
j_call: TRBJ1-1; d_call: -; clone_size: -; v_call: TRBV5-5; cdr3_nt: TGTGCCAGCAGCTTTTCACAGGGAAACACTGAAGCTTTCTTT; cdr3_aa: CASSFSQGNTEAFF